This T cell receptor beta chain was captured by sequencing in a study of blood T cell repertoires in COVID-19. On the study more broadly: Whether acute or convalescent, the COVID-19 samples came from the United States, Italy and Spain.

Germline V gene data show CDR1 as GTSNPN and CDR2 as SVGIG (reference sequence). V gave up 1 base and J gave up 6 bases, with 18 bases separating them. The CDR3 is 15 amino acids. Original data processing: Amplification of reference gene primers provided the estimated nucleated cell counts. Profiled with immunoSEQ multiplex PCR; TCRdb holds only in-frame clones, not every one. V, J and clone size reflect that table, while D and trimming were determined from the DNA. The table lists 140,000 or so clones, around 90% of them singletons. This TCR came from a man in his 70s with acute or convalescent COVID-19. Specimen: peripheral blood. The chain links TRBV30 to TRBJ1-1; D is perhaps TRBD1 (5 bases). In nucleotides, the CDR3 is TGTGCCTGGAGTGGAAAGGGGCTTCCCAAATCTGAAGCTTTCTTT. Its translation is CAWSGKGLPKSEAFF.